Here is one T cell receptor beta chain with its context. Its antigen is unidentified. This sample was taken from a study of CXCR3-negative and CXCR3-positive naive CD8 T cells. Study as a whole: Every library held about 1.5 +/- 0.3 million TRB reads, and the total came to about 135 million.

Preparation of TRB cDNA libraries relied on 5' RACE carrying UMI labels. TCRdb derives one entry per CDR3 protein from the 5' RACE reads, leaving out DNA. This specimen shows 75,000 to 100,000 distinct CDR3 sequences; the ten leading clones hold 0.9% to 1.2%. The study's findings and limits: Similar levels of surface CD5 were seen between naive subsets; TCR strength was inferred from TRB CDR3 properties. When CXCR3-positive naive cells were set against CXCR3-negative naive cells, the former had more hydrophobic TRB CDR3s. In naive cells, CXCR3-negative and CXCR3-positive subsets had similar TRBV-TRBJ usage; memory cells differed.

Germline V gene lookup returns CDR1 MNHEY and CDR2 SVGAGI. The CDR3 length is 15 residues. This TCR derives from a human donor in good health. Some clones in this sample may be carry-over from other donors' samples. This sequence joins TRBV6-5 and TRBJ2-2; TCRdb indicates TRBD2, and absent DNA this call remains unverified. The sample comprised naive CXCR3+ CD8+ T cells from blood. Subset of the sample: CD45RO-CCR7+CD27+CD95- naive CD8+ T cells expressing CXCR3 (TNR3+). The CDR3 spells CASIPLAGIAGELFF.